This T cell receptor beta chain was sequenced for a study of blood T cell repertoires in COVID-19. Study details: Acute and convalescent COVID-19 specimens originated in the United States, Italy and Spain. In each case, the material was cDNA or gDNA derived from T cells, B-cell-depleted T cells, or PBMCs.

Looked up from germline, CDR1 is SGHTA and CDR2 is FQGTGA. Trimming cost V 0 bases and J 0 bases, with 5 bases left between them. The CDR3 is 14 amino acids. In the study's own analysis: The assay estimated nucleated cells by amplifying reference gene primers. Clones were read by immunoSEQ multiplex PCR, and TCRdb kept only the in-frame ones, dropping some. Clone size and the V and J calls come from that table; the DNA yielded D and trimming. The repertoire holds fewer than 200,000 clones, with over 65% as singletons. The chain joins TRBV7-3 to TRBJ2-5, with D perhaps TRBD2 (5 bases). This receptor was identified in a woman at least 80 years old with acute or convalescent COVID-19. The source material was peripheral blood. CDR3 loop: CASSLTSDQETQYF. CDR3 DNA: TGTGCCAGCAGCTTAACTAGCGACCAAGAGACCCAGTACTTC. The full variable domain, its missing parts supplied by reference TRBV7-3 and TRBJ2-5, is GAGVSQTPSNKVTEKGKYVELRCDPISGHTALYWYRQSLGQGPEFLIYFQGTGAADDSGLPNDRFFAVRPEGSVSTLKIQRTERGDSAVYLCASSLTSDQETQYFGPGTRLLVL.